The present T cell receptor (beta chain) was sequenced within a study of graft-versus-host responses after intestinal transplantation. Background on the study: Recipients had transplants, and these were multivisceral, liver-intestinal, or isolated intestinal. Once they had received anti-thymocyte globulin induction, all recipients took tacrolimus and steroids for approximately 3 years.

CDR1 and CDR2 from the germline V gene are SGHNT and YYREEE (reference sequence). With 1 base clipped from V and 2 bases from J, the junction kept 6 bases outside the gene matches. The CDR3 covers 16 residues. Graft tissue processing released intraepithelial and lamina propria lymphocytes. Produced via immunoSEQ multiplex PCR; TCRdb's table is partial and in-frame only. The sample holds just under 6,500 clones, about four fifths seen once. A word on this clone: Its antigen is not known.

The study, taken as a whole, reports: Recipient marrow showed GvH clones, some seen first in ileum or blood. Early after transplant, HvG clones declined as circulating GvH clones peaked.

This TCR came from a human patient who received an intestinal transplant, so some T cells may come from the graft donor. Material: ileum tissue, obtained around 300 days after intestinal transplant. The V call is TRBV5-4, the J call TRBJ2-3; 8 bases agree with TRBD2. The CDR3 nucleotides read TGTGCCAGCAGCTTGAAGCGGGAGTGGATCACAGATACGCAGTATTTT. This codes for CASSLKREWITDTQYF. Together with reference TRBV5-4 and TRBJ2-3, the CDR3 gives the full variable domain: ETGVTQSPTHLIKTRGQQVTLRCSSQSGHNTVSWYQQALGQGPQFIFQYYREEENGRGNFPPRFSGLQFPNYSSELNVNALELDDSALYLCASSLKREWITDTQYFGPGTRLTVL.